Following are 30 T cell receptor beta chains from one sample sequenced in a study of blood T cell repertoires in COVID-19. Repertoires were generated with immunoSEQ multiplex PCR, while TCRdb's copy carries only in-frame clones and drops some. The sample consists of over 200,000 clones, 80% to 90% of them appearing once. Sequencing was done on a sample of PBMCs or T cells enriched from blood (not recorded which). Every receptor here comes from a man aged 40-50 years who had recovered from COVID-19.

The chain uses TRBV7-9 and TRBJ2-7, with D possibly TRBD2 on 5 matching bases. Germline CDR1 and CDR2: SEHNR and FQNEAQ (reference sequence). With 5 bases removed from V and 7 bases from J, the gap between germline ends came to 15 bases. The CDR3 is 13 amino acids. The CDR3 here is CASSASPGGEQYF. The CDR3 region has the DNA TGTGCCAGCAGCGCTAGCCCGGGTGGGGAGCAGTACTTC. The whole variable domain, remainder taken from reference TRBV7-9 and TRBJ2-7, is DTGVSQNPRHKITKRGQNVTFRCDPISEHNRLYWYRQTLGQGPEFLTYFQNEAQLEKSRLLSDRFSAERPKGSFSTLEIQRTEQGDSAMYLCASSASPGGEQYFGPGTRLTVT.

This chain uses TRBV5-1 with TRBJ1-4; the match to TRBD1 covers 7 bases. The CDR3 is 15 amino acids. The V gene's germline CDR1 is SGHRS and CDR2 YFSETQ. Unmatched junction bases numbered 10, after V lost 4 bases and J lost 7 bases. Written as DNA, the CDR3 is TGCGCCAGCAGCACCGGTCGGACAGGTACTGAAAAACTGTTTTTT. Amino acids: CASSTGRTGTEKLFF.

The chain couples TRBV16 to TRBJ1-2, with a weak D call TRBD1 (5 bases). Trimming took 2 bases from V and 10 from J, leaving 17 bases between them. Germline assignment: CDR1 KGHSY and CDR2 FQNENV. The CDR3 runs 14 residues. CDR3 sequence (DNA): TGTGCCAGCAGCCAAGTCATGGGGACTGACTACTACACCTTC. As protein: CASSQVMGTDYYTF.

V gene TRBV7-9 combines with J gene TRBJ2-7; 8 bases align to TRBD2. This CDR3 is 15 amino acids long. The J segment lost 4 bases and the V segment lost 2 bases, leaving 7 bases of the junction unmatched. Germline V gene data show CDR1 as SEHNR and CDR2 as FQNEAQ (reference sequence). CDR3 amino acids: CASSLYSGGPYEQYF. Written as DNA, the CDR3 is TGTGCCAGCAGCTTATATTCGGGAGGGCCTTACGAGCAGTACTTC.

As DNA, the CDR3 is TGTGCCAGCTCAGGACAGGCGAGCAATCAGCCCCAGCATTTT. Its protein is CASSGQASNQPQHF. The V and J genes are TRBV18 and TRBJ1-5; 7 bases fit TRBD1. Trimming removed 5 bases from V and 1 base from J; junction bases left unmatched: 2. Germline values: CDR1 KGHSH, CDR2 LQKENI. This CDR3 contains 14 residues.

CDR3 bases: TGTGCCAGCAGCTTCGGGACAGGGGCGATCTCTGGGGCCAACGTCCTGACTTTC. Translated: CASSFGTGAISGANVLTF. The gene calls are TRBV9 and TRBJ2-6; 10 bases fit TRBD1. Trimming took 4 bases from V and 0 from J; bases not matched to a gene: 7. CDR3 length: 18 amino acids. Germline V gene lookup returns CDR1 SGDLS and CDR2 YYNGEE.

The chain couples TRBV12-3 or TRBV12-4 to TRBJ2-7; TRBD1 is a possible D gene (5 bases). Trimming stripped 4 bases from V and 3 bases from J, with 7 bases between. The CDR3 is 12 residues long. The CDR3 sequence: CASSWGGYEQYF. The CDR3 region has the DNA TGTGCCAGCAGTTGGGGCGGCTACGAGCAGTACTTC.

The chain couples TRBV28 to TRBJ2-7; maybe TRBD2 (5 bases). V lost 3 bases and J lost 0, with 18 bases in between. The germline CDR1 and CDR2 sequences are MDHEN and SYDVKM. The CDR3 extends over 17 amino acids. CDR3: CASSFYLGPGNSYEQYF. The CDR3, as DNA: TGTGCCAGCAGTTTTTACTTAGGACCGGGGAACTCCTACGAGCAGTACTTC. The full variable domain, its missing parts supplied by reference TRBV28 and TRBJ2-7, is DVKVTQSSRYLVKRTGEKVFLECVQDMDHENMFWYRQDPGLGLRLIYFSYDVKMKEKGDIPEGYSVSREKKERFSLILESASTNQTSMYLCASSFYLGPGNSYEQYFGPGTRLTVT.

This chain joins TRBV28 and TRBJ2-5, with 10 nucleotides matching TRBD2. Trimming cost V 7 bases and J 4 bases; bases outside gene matches: 18. CDR1 MDHEN and CDR2 SYDVKM come from the germline V gene. CDR3 size: 18 residues. In DNA, the CDR3 is TGTGCCAGCATAAAAGGCCCCCCTAGCGGGAGTTCACGAGAGACCCAGTACTTC. It codes for CASIKGPPSGSSRETQYF.

The genes are TRBV2 and TRBJ1-3; 7 bases line up with TRBD1. CDR1 SNHLY and CDR2 FYNNEI come from the germline V gene. The CDR3 spans 15 residues. V shed 5 bases, J shed 0 bases, and the junction held 4 bases outside the gene matches. The CDR3 region has the DNA TGTGCCAGCAGTCTAGACAGGGTCTCTGGAAACACCATATATTTT. It is translated as CASSLDRVSGNTIYF.

The gene calls are TRBV28 and TRBJ2-1; 8 bases map to TRBD2. Unmatched junction bases numbered 4, after V lost 5 bases and J lost 4 bases. The CDR3 loop spans 14 amino acids. Germline V gene sequence: CDR1 MDHEN, CDR2 SYDVKM. For the CDR3, the DNA is TGTGCCAGCAGTAAAGCGGGAGCGTACAATGAGCAGTTCTTC. This translates into CASSKAGAYNEQFF.

The chain combines TRBV7-2 with TRBJ2-7, with D perhaps TRBD1 (6 bases). The V end lost 5 bases, the J end lost 3 bases, and 17 bases lay between the germline ends. CDR3 length equals 15 residues. Per germline, CDR1 SGHTA and CDR2 FQGNSA. The CDR3 bases are TGTGCCAGCAGCGCAAACAGGGTAACTTTCTACGAGCAGTACTTC. As protein: CASSANRVTFYEQYF.

The V call is TRBV5-6, the J call TRBJ2-3; no reliable D call. The V end lost 1 base, the J end lost 8 bases, and 11 bases lay between the germline ends. Germline V gene data show CDR1 as SGHDT and CDR2 as YYEEEE. The length of the CDR3 is 13 residues. The CDR3 spells CASSLPARVTQYF. DNA of the CDR3: TGTGCCAGCAGCTTGCCCGCCCGGGTTACGCAGTATTTT.

This clone was seen just once. This sequence joins TRBV28 and TRBJ2-1; TRBD2 matches at 9 bases. After removal of 7 bases from V and 8 bases from J, the junction contained 12 bases not matched to a gene. The CDR3 is 15 amino acids. Germline CDR1 and CDR2: MDHEN and SYDVKM. This CDR3 is CASNMFSGSGDEQFF. The DNA for the CDR3 is TGTGCCAGCAACATGTTTAGCGGGAGTGGGGATGAGCAGTTCTTC.

This chain connects TRBV7-9 to TRBJ1-3; 10 bases are shared with TRBD1. The CDR3 spans 18 residues. The J segment lost 2 bases and the V segment lost 2 bases, leaving 9 bases of the junction unmatched. CDR1 and CDR2 (germline): SEHNR, FQNEAQ (reference sequence). The CDR3 coding sequence is TGTGCCAGCAGCTTAAGAGGTACCGGGACAGGGGCTGGAAACACCATATATTTT. Residues: CASSLRGTGTGAGNTIYF.

This CDR3 reads CASSYSATGRTYEQYF. CDR3 in DNA: TGTGCCAGCAGTTACTCCGCGACAGGGAGGACGTACGAGCAGTACTTC. This chain links TRBV6-6 with TRBJ2-7, with D possibly TRBD1 on 7 matching bases. This CDR3 is 16 amino acids long. Germline V gives CDR1 MNHNY, CDR2 SVGAGI (reference sequence). V shed 0 bases and J shed 4 bases, with 16 bases lying between them.

V and J are TRBV11-3 and TRBJ2-2; perhaps TRBD1 as D (6 bases). Trimming pared 6 bases from V and 3 bases from J, leaving 14 bases between. The CDR3 extends over 15 amino acids. Germline V CDR1 and CDR2: SGHNT, YENEEA. CDR3 protein: CASSTQGPHTGELFF. The DNA of the CDR3 is TGTGCCAGCAGTACACAGGGTCCGCACACCGGGGAGCTGTTTTTT.

The V call is TRBV11-3, the J call TRBJ1-1; 7 bases align to TRBD1. CDR3 length: 14 amino acids. The V segment lost 5 bases and the J segment 0 bases; nucleotides outside the gene matches: 3. CDR1 is SGHNT, CDR2 YENEEA, per germline. This chain's CDR3 is CASSETGMNTEAFF. The CDR3 bases are TGTGCCAGCAGCGAGACAGGGATGAACACTGAAGCTTTCTTT.

This clone has more than one count but fewer than ten. The chain recombines TRBV3-1 (or the pseudogene TRBV3-2) with TRBJ2-5, with 9 bases that match TRBD1. Trimming took 1 base from V and 2 from J; bases not matched to a gene: 5. The CDR3 runs to 16 residues. Germline lookup yields CDR1 LGHDT and CDR2 YNNKEL (reference sequence). The CDR3 reads CASSQVDRGDQETQYF. Written as DNA, the CDR3 is TGTGCCAGCAGCCAAGTGGACAGGGGTGATCAAGAGACCCAGTACTTC.

The chain uses TRBV3-1 (or the pseudogene TRBV3-2) and TRBJ2-5, with 8 bases lining up with TRBD2. With 0 bases clipped from V and 1 base from J, the junction kept 7 bases outside the gene matches. Germline V gene lookup returns CDR1 LGHDT and CDR2 YNNKEL (reference sequence). This CDR3 has 17 residues. DNA for the CDR3: TGTGCCAGCAGCCAAGATACAGCGGGGGATGCCCAAGAGACCCAGTACTTC. Its protein is CASSQDTAGDAQETQYF.

The V and J genes are TRBV6-1 and TRBJ1-1, with D possibly matching TRBD1 (5 bases). V gave up 0 bases and J gave up 0 bases, with 14 bases separating them. The germline V gene encodes CDR1 MNHNS and CDR2 SASEGT. This CDR3 comprises 17 residues. The CDR3 DNA is TGTGCCAGCAGTGAAGCGATACGGACATACATGAACACTGAAGCTTTCTTT. Amino acids: CASSEAIRTYMNTEAFF.

V is TRBV28 and J is TRBJ2-5, with D uncertain. This CDR3 contains 15 residues. CDR1 is MDHEN and CDR2 is SYDVKM in the germline V gene. V was shortened by 1 base and J by 2 bases, with 11 bases between the two germline ends. The CDR3 here is CASSLLFRQQETQYF. CDR3 coding DNA: TGTGCCAGCAGTTTATTGTTCAGGCAACAAGAGACCCAGTACTTC.

This chain connects TRBV7-9 to TRBJ2-3; TRBD2 aligns across 14 bases. Germline trimming cut 1 base from V and 5 bases from J; bases unmatched to any gene: 5. Germline values: CDR1 SEHNR, CDR2 FQNEAQ (reference sequence). The CDR3 runs 17 residues. CDR3 DNA: TGTGCCAGCAGCTTAGGGGGACTAGCGGGGGCCGGAGATACGCAGTATTTT. Its protein product is CASSLGGLAGAGDTQYF. The whole variable domain, remainder taken from reference TRBV7-9 and TRBJ2-3, is DTGVSQNPRHKITKRGQNVTFRCDPISEHNRLYWYRQTLGQGPEFLTYFQNEAQLEKSRLLSDRFSAERPKGSFSTLEIQRTEQGDSAMYLCASSLGGLAGAGDTQYFGPGTRLTVL.

CDR3 in amino acids: CASSLVRLSNNNEQFF. For the CDR3, the DNA is TGTGCCAGCAGTTTAGTCCGACTTAGCAATAACAATGAGCAGTTCTTC. The V gene is TRBV27, the J gene TRBJ2-1; D is unclear. Trimming cost V 2 bases and J 5 bases, with 16 bases left between them. Germline V gives CDR1 MNHEY, CDR2 SMNVEV (reference sequence). The length of the CDR3 is 16 residues.

This clone showed up many times. The chain carries TRBV2 and TRBJ1-1; 7 bases align to TRBD1. With V trimmed by 1 base and J by 4 bases, 6 bases remained unmatched. The CDR3 has 15 residues. CDR1 SNHLY and CDR2 FYNNEI come from the germline V gene. In DNA form, the CDR3 reads TGTGCCAGCAGTGAAGACAGGGGTCGGGGCACTGAAGCTTTCTTT. Translating gives CASSEDRGRGTEAFF.

This sequence joins TRBV5-4 and TRBJ2-7; D is perhaps TRBD2 (5 bases). The CDR3 is 15 residues long. Germline V gene sequence: CDR1 SGHNT, CDR2 YYREEE (reference sequence). With 3 bases removed from V and 3 bases from J, the gap between germline ends came to 16 bases. The CDR3 spells CASSSHWQEDYEQYF. DNA for the CDR3: TGTGCCAGCAGCTCACATTGGCAGGAGGACTACGAGCAGTACTTC.

This clone came up a few times. The chain combines TRBV3-1 (or the pseudogene TRBV3-2) with TRBJ1-5; D possibly corresponds to TRBD1 (5 bases). The germline V and J ends were trimmed by 0 bases and 4 bases, with 13 bases remaining between them. The germline V gene has CDR1 LGHDT and CDR2 YNNKEL (reference sequence). The CDR3 covers 16 residues. The CDR3 is CASSQDRTGVNQPQHF. CDR3 in DNA: TGTGCCAGCAGCCAAGATCGCACAGGAGTTAATCAGCCCCAGCATTTT.

The J gene is TRBJ2-7, the V gene TRBV28; 7 bases align to TRBD2. The CDR3 is 12 amino acids. With 6 bases clipped from V and 3 bases from J, the junction kept 2 bases outside the gene matches. Germline CDR1 reads MDHEN; CDR2 reads SYDVKM. Here the CDR3 DNA reads TGTGCCAGCAGGCCGGGGGGCTACGAGCAGTACTTC. The encoded protein is CASRPGGYEQYF.

The chain uses TRBV11-1 and TRBJ2-7, with TRBD2 identical over 9 bases. With 5 bases clipped from V and 2 bases from J, the junction kept 10 bases outside the gene matches. Germline-derived CDR1 and CDR2 are SGHAT and FQDESV (reference sequence). The CDR3 totals 16 residues. In nucleotides, the CDR3 is TGTGCCAGCAGCCTCTTCGCGGGAGGGCCCCCCTACGAGCAGTACTTC. Its protein product is CASSLFAGGPPYEQYF.

The chain has TRBV28 and TRBJ1-5; D not certain. The CDR3 consists of 13 residues. Germline CDR1 MDHEN, CDR2 SYDVKM. V dropped 4 bases and J dropped 0 bases, with 4 bases sitting between them. The CDR3 region has the DNA TGTGCCAGCAGTTATTATAGCAATCAGCCCCAGCATTTT. Its translation is CASSYYSNQPQHF.